This T cell receptor beta chain was documented in a study of blood T cell repertoires in COVID-19. Study in general: The study drew acute and convalescent COVID-19 samples from the United States, Italy and Spain. PBMCs, B-cell-depleted T cells, or T cells provided the cDNA or gDNA that made up the material.

CDR3 length: 20 amino acids. Germline CDR1 SGHRS, CDR2 YFSETQ. V lost 3 bases, J lost 4 bases, and 22 bases stayed unmatched. Produced via immunoSEQ multiplex PCR; TCRdb's table is partial and in-frame only. This table holds some 240,000 clones, about 86% found once. This study enrolled people aged about 18 to 100 from 24 US geographic areas. Participants' reported clinical history set cohort assignment. This chain uses TRBV5-1 with TRBJ1-3, with 7 positions matching TRBD1. This clonotype originated in a man aged 25-45 years with acute COVID-19. Material: PBMCs or T cells enriched from blood (not recorded which). CDR3 sequence (DNA): TGCGCCAGCAGCTGGGACTCCCACGGGACAGCCTTTGCGGCAGGAAACACCATATATTTT. Translated, it gives CASSWDSHGTAFAAGNTIYF.